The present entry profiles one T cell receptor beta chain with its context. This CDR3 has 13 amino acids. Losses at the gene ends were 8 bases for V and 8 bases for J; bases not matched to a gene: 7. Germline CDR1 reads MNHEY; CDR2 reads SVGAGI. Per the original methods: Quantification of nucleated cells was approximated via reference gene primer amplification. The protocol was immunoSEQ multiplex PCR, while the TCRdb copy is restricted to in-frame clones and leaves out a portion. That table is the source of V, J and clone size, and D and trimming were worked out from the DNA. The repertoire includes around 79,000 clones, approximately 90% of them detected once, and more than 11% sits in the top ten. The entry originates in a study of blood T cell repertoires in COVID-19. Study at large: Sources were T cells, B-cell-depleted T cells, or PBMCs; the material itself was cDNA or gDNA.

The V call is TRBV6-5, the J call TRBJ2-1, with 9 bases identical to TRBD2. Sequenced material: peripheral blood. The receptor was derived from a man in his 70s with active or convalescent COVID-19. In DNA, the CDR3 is TGTGCCAGCGGGCTAGCGGGAAGGTATGAGCAGTTCTTC. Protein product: CASGLAGRYEQFF.